These T cell receptor beta chains were read from a single sample in a study of OX40 agonist ivuxolimab in advanced cancers. Assay used: immunoSEQ multiplex PCR; TCRdb lists only in-frame clones, some missing. This sample has some 140,000 clones, with less than 95% found just once. Material: CD4+ or CD8+ T cells sorted from blood, obtained in a trial of the OX40 agonist ivuxolimab. Receptor source: an adult with an advanced solid tumor such as melanoma, head and neck, liver or kidney cancer. CDR3s include the opening cysteine and the closing phenylalanine or tryptophan. The D gene is left open where the match is weak. Clone size is not always given. Where it is, it says once, few, many or a class for expanded clones.

TRBD1 | TRBJ2-1 | - | TRBV7-2 | CASSLDRGYNEQFF | TGTGCCAGCAGCTTGGACAGGGGCTACAATGAGCAGTTCTTC
TRBD2 | TRBJ2-2 | few | TRBV5-4 | CASTSHSGRETGELFF | TGTGCCAGCACCTCCCATAGCGGGAGGGAGACCGGGGAGCTGTTTTTT
- | TRBJ2-7 | - | TRBV5-1 | CASSLDTGTFYEQYF | TGCGCCAGCAGCTTGGATACCGGGACCTTCTACGAGCAGTACTTC
- | TRBJ1-3 | - | TRBV11-2 | CASSLARGRSGNTIYF | TGTGCCAGCAGCTTAGCCCGGGGCCGCTCTGGAAACACCATATATTTT
- | TRBJ2-2 | - | TRBV13 | CASSRGTSYTGELFF | TGTGCCAGCAGTCGTGGGACTTCCTACACCGGGGAGCTGTTTTTT
TRBD2 | TRBJ2-2 | - | TRBV19 | CASSSRPGTRGELFF | TGTGCCAGTAGTTCTAGGCCCGGGACTAGAGGGGAGCTGTTTTTT
- | TRBJ1-1 | - | TRBV18 | CASSPLQRHTEAFF | TGTGCCAGCTCACCATTACAGAGGCACACTGAAGCTTTCTTT
TRBD1 | TRBJ1-2 | - | TRBV6-1 | CASIAGTGGNYGYTF | TGTGCCAGCATAGCCGGGACAGGAGGTAACTATGGCTACACCTTC
- | TRBJ2-1 | - | TRBV27 | CASSPGRTNEQFF | TGTGCCAGCAGTCCAGGCCGCACCAATGAGCAGTTCTTC
- | TRBJ1-1 | - | TRBV7-8 | CASSLVLGDTEAFF | TGTGCCAGCAGCTTAGTTCTGGGGGACACTGAAGCTTTCTTT
- | TRBJ1-4 | - | TRBV19 | CASSRLPEKLFF | TGTGCCAGTAGTCGGCTACCTGAAAAACTGTTTTTT
- | TRBJ1-5 | - | TRBV7-9 | CASSLARDDQPQHF | TGTGCCAGCAGCTTAGCCCGGGATGATCAGCCCCAGCATTTT
TRBD2 | TRBJ2-2 | few | TRBV27 | CASRPAGVGTGELFF | TGTGCCAGCAGACCTGCGGGAGTTGGGACCGGGGAGCTGTTTTTT
TRBD2 | TRBJ2-2 | - | TRBV11-2 | CASSFAGGNTGELFF | TGTGCCAGCAGCTTCGCGGGGGGGAACACCGGGGAGCTGTTTTTT
TRBD2 | TRBJ2-7 | once | TRBV28 | CASSTRGGEKPYEQYF | TGTGCCAGCAGTACCCGGGGGGGGGAAAAACCCTACGAGCAGTACTTC
- | TRBJ2-7 | - | TRBV12-5 | CASALTETYEQYF | TGTGCTAGTGCCCTGACAGAGACCTACGAGCAGTACTTC
- | TRBJ1-4 | - | TRBV6-1 | CASRDGIATNEKLFF | TGTGCCAGCAGGGACGGAATAGCAACTAATGAAAAACTGTTTTTT
- | TRBJ2-1 | few | TRBV11-2 | CASSLAYPSSYNEQFF | TGTGCCAGCAGCCTAGCCTACCCGAGCTCCTACAATGAGCAGTTCTTC
TRBD1 | TRBJ2-7 | - | TRBV14 | CASSPRTGGSYEQYF | TGTGCCAGCAGCCCGAGGACAGGGGGCTCCTACGAGCAGTACTTC
- | TRBJ2-5 | - | TRBV28 | CASSGKGVETQYF | TGTGCCAGCAGCGGAAAAGGGGTCGAGACCCAGTACTTC
TRBD1 | TRBJ2-2 | - | TRBV25-1 | CASKPTGDTGELFF | TGTGCCAGCAAACCGACAGGGGACACCGGGGAGCTGTTTTTT
- | TRBJ2-1 | - | TRBV6-4 | CASSTGSNEQFF | TGTGCCAGCAGTACTGGGAGTAATGAGCAGTTCTTC
- | TRBJ2-5 | - | TRBV6-1 | CASSVSTDQETQYF | TGTGCCAGCAGTGTCTCGACAGATCAAGAGACCCAGTACTTC
TRBD2 | TRBJ2-7 | - | TRBV4-2 | CASSQPGLGLEQYF | TGTGCCAGCAGCCAACCGGGACTAGGGCTCGAGCAGTACTTC
TRBD1 | TRBJ1-5 | - | TRBV9 | CASSGDRGSGQPQHF | TGTGCCAGCAGCGGGGACAGGGGAAGTGGTCAGCCCCAGCATTTT
- | TRBJ1-1 | - | TRBV30 | CAWNDGNTEAFF | TGTGCCTGGAACGACGGGAACACTGAAGCTTTCTTT
- | TRBJ1-1 | - | TRBV20-1 | CSARLRAEAFF | TGCAGTGCTAGACTCCGGGCTGAAGCTTTCTTT
- | TRBJ2-5 | - | TRBV5-1 | CASSPGRLETQYF | TGCGCCAGCAGCCCGGGACGGTTGGAGACCCAGTACTTC
- | TRBJ1-1 | - | TRBV18 | CASLPGGGNTEAFF | TGTGCCAGCCTACCGGGGGGCGGGAACACTGAAGCTTTCTTT
- | TRBJ2-7 | once | TRBV7-2 | CASSRPAVYEQYF | TGTGCCAGCAGCCGGCCGGCCGTATACGAGCAGTACTTC
TRBD2 | TRBJ2-1 | - | TRBV7-2 | CASSSGLAGGNEQFF | TGTGCCAGCAGCTCCGGACTAGCGGGAGGGAATGAGCAGTTCTTC
- | TRBJ2-3 | - | TRBV5-1 | CASSRSPLSTDTQYF | TGCGCCAGCAGCCGATCCCCTCTCAGCACAGATACGCAGTATTTT
- | TRBJ1-1 | - | TRBV10-2 | CASSESGRDGSGAFF | TGCGCCAGCAGTGAGTCTGGCAGGGATGGCAGTGGGGCTTTCTTT
TRBD1 | TRBJ1-5 | - | TRBV5-6 | CASSPQGAGNQPQHF | TGTGCCAGCAGCCCGCAGGGGGCTGGCAATCAGCCCCAGCATTTT
- | TRBJ1-2 | - | TRBV28 | CASTLGGAHGYGYTF | TGTGCCAGCACTCTGGGTGGGGCTCATGGGTATGGCTACACCTTC
- | TRBJ1-5 | few | TRBV30 | CAWSEDRNQPQHF | TGTGCCTGGAGTGAGGACAGAAATCAGCCCCAGCATTTT
TRBD1 | TRBJ1-1 | - | TRBV19 | CASSTWTGEAFF | TGTGCCAGTAGTACGTGGACAGGGGAGGCTTTCTTT
- | TRBJ1-1 | - | TRBV28 | CASTTFGGVAGRMNTEAFF | TGTGCCAGCACCACTTTTGGGGGGGTGGCAGGGAGAATGAACACTGAAGCTTTCTTT
- | TRBJ2-1 | once | TRBV28 | CATTYDGSSYNEQFF | TGTGCCACGACTTATGACGGTAGCTCCTACAATGAGCAGTTCTTC
- | TRBJ2-7 | - | TRBV5-1 | CASSLGGRQSYEQYF | TGCGCCAGCAGCTTGGGGGGTAGACAGTCCTACGAGCAGTACTTC
- | TRBJ2-7 | - | TRBV7-9 | CASSQGTSEQYF | TGTGCCAGCAGCCAGGGTACCTCCGAGCAGTACTTC
TRBD1 | TRBJ2-7 | - | TRBV27 | CASSFGQGANEQYF | TGTGCCAGCAGTTTCGGACAGGGGGCGAACGAGCAGTACTTC
TRBD1 | TRBJ2-7 | - | TRBV10-1 | CASRDRESAPYEQYF | TGCGCCAGCAGAGACAGGGAATCGGCACCCTACGAGCAGTACTTC
- | TRBJ2-5 | - | TRBV4-3 | CASSQEGAPETQYF | TGCGCCAGCAGCCAAGAGGGAGCTCCCGAGACCCAGTACTTC
TRBD2 | TRBJ2-1 | once | TRBV7-3 | CASSLGGRANEQFF | TGTGCCAGCAGCTTAGGCGGGAGGGCGAATGAGCAGTTCTTC
- | TRBJ2-1 | few | TRBV27 | CASCTSYNEQFF | TGTGCCAGCTGCACCTCCTACAATGAGCAGTTCTTC
TRBD2 | TRBJ2-5 | - | TRBV10-3 | CAISEGEGTQLVREQYF | TGTGCCATCAGTGAGGGGGAGGGGACCCAGCTGGTGAGAGAGCAGTACTTC
TRBD2 | TRBJ2-3 | - | TRBV9 | CASSNGSGRFADTQYF | TGTGCCAGCAGCAACGGCAGCGGGAGGTTCGCAGATACGCAGTATTTT
TRBD2 | TRBJ2-7 | medium-sized | TRBV18 | CASSPGGDYEQYF | TGTGCCAGCTCACCAGGGGGGGACTACGAGCAGTACTTC
- | TRBJ1-2 | few | TRBV18 | CASSPDPGIGYTF | TGTGCCAGCTCACCCGATCCCGGGATCGGCTACACCTTC
- | TRBJ1-2 | few | TRBV27 | CASRRGNYGYTF | TGTGCCAGCAGACGGGGGAACTATGGCTACACCTTC
- | TRBJ1-1 | - | TRBV5-1 | CASSLQGETEAFF | TGCGCCAGCAGCTTACAGGGTGAAACTGAAGCTTTCTTT
TRBD1 | TRBJ1-4 | - | TRBV5-1 | CASSLEGQGAGEKLFF | TGCGCCAGCAGCTTGGAGGGACAGGGGGCAGGTGAAAAACTGTTTTTT
- | TRBJ1-5 | - | TRBV27 | CASSLGVRQPQHF | TGTGCCAGCAGTTTGGGTGTTCGACAGCCCCAGCATTTT
- | TRBJ2-1 | - | TRBV6-5 | CASSRPGLYNEQFF | TGTGCCAGCAGTCGACCCGGACTGTACAATGAGCAGTTCTTC
TRBD1 | TRBJ2-7 | - | TRBV29-1 | CSVGSTGFEQYF | TGCAGCGTTGGCTCGACAGGGTTCGAGCAGTACTTC
- | TRBJ2-2 | once | TRBV14 | CASSQVGGQGTGELFF | TGTGCCAGCAGCCAAGTTGGGGGCCAGGGCACCGGGGAGCTGTTTTTT
TRBD2 | TRBJ2-5 | - | TRBV28 | CASSFVIAGDETQYF | TGTGCCAGCAGTTTTGTTATAGCGGGTGACGAGACCCAGTACTTC
- | TRBJ1-6 | - | TRBV2 | CASKPRTAGSYNSPLHF | TGTGCCAGCAAGCCTAGGACAGCCGGCTCCTATAATTCACCCCTCCACTTT
- | TRBJ1-4 | - | TRBV28 | CASSRGGSEKLFF | TGTGCCAGCAGCAGGGGCGGGAGTGAAAAACTGTTTTTT